A single sample gave rise to the 24 T cell receptor beta chains below, sequenced in a study of identifying expanded T cells in peripheral blood. The table came from immunoSEQ multiplex PCR; TCRdb's copy has only in-frame clones and leaves some out. The data contain approximately 120,000 clones, about 85% of them singletons. The sequenced sample consisted of blood. These receptors all stem from a person between 18 and 70 years old in good health.

The chain is built from TRBV11-1 and TRBJ2-5; D is possibly TRBD1 (6 bases). The CDR3 spans 13 residues. Germline V CDR1 and CDR2: SGHAT, FQDESV (reference sequence). V dropped 5 bases and J dropped 3 bases, with 10 bases sitting between them. CDR3 DNA: TGTGCCAGCAGCAGGACAGCGGAAGAGACCCAGTACTTC. This gives the protein CASSRTAEETQYF.

The chain employs TRBV7-9 and TRBJ2-5, with D perhaps TRBD2 (6 bases). V lost 0 bases, J lost 2 bases, and 16 bases lay in between. This CDR3 is 17 amino acids long. Germline CDR1 is SEHNR and CDR2 is FQNEAQ (reference sequence). CDR3 loop: CASSLAFGGVRQETQYF. The CDR3 bases are TGTGCCAGCAGCTTAGCGTTCGGGGGAGTCAGGCAAGAGACCCAGTACTTC. Complete variable domain (other parts from reference TRBV7-9 and TRBJ2-5): DTGVSQNPRHKITKRGQNVTFRCDPISEHNRLYWYRQTLGQGPEFLTYFQNEAQLEKSRLLSDRFSAERPKGSFSTLEIQRTEQGDSAMYLCASSLAFGGVRQETQYFGPGTRLLVL.

The chain recombines TRBV6-5 with TRBJ2-7, with D unresolved. Per germline, CDR1 MNHEY and CDR2 SVGAGI. This CDR3 is built from 15 residues. V lost 6 bases to trimming and J lost 0 bases, with 15 bases between them. The CDR3 DNA reads as TGTGCCAGCAGCCGTGGTCCTGGAACCTCCTACGAGCAGTACTTC. It is translated as CASSRGPGTSYEQYF.

This chain connects TRBV14 to TRBJ2-2, with D possibly matching TRBD2 (6 bases). Per germline, CDR1 SGHDN and CDR2 FVKESK. The CDR3 extends over 17 amino acids. V dropped 1 base and J dropped 5 bases, with 17 bases sitting between them. CDR3 sequence reads: CASSQGLSRGLTGELFF. The DNA for the CDR3 is TGTGCCAGCAGCCAAGGATTGTCTCGGGGGTTGACCGGGGAGCTGTTTTTT.

The chain is built from TRBV7-9 and TRBJ2-7, with 14 bases matching TRBD2. There are 16 residues in the CDR3. Germline CDR1 is SEHNR and CDR2 is FQNEAQ (reference sequence). J lost 3 bases, V lost 3 bases, and 4 bases had no gene match. The CDR3 region is CASSFGGTSGSYEQYF. In DNA form, the CDR3 reads TGTGCCAGCAGCTTTGGCGGGACTAGCGGGAGCTACGAGCAGTACTTC.

The count of this clone is one. The rearrangement joins TRBV10-3 to TRBJ1-2; D is possibly TRBD1 (6 bases). Per the germline V gene, CDR1 is ENHRY and CDR2 is SYGVKD. The CDR3 spans 12 residues. Trimming took 3 bases from V and 6 from J, leaving 8 bases between them. The CDR3 bases are TGTGCCATCAGTGAAAGGGGGGATGGCTACACCTTC. Translating gives CAISERGDGYTF.

The gene calls are TRBV18 and TRBJ2-1; 8 bases agree with TRBD1. The CDR3 totals 14 residues. Losses at the gene ends were 6 bases for V and 4 bases for J; bases not matched to a gene: 5. In germline, CDR1 is KGHSH, CDR2 LQKENI. The DNA for the CDR3 is TGTGCCAGCTCCGGGGGACAGGTTTACAATGAGCAGTTCTTC. Its translation: CASSGGQVYNEQFF.

The chain combines TRBV6-1 with TRBJ2-7, with a possible D match to TRBD2 (5 bases). The CDR3 contains 14 residues. Germline assignment: CDR1 MNHNS and CDR2 SASEGT. Trimming cost V 2 bases and J 6 bases, with 14 bases left between them. CDR3 DNA sequence: TGTGCCAGCAGTGAAAGAGGGCAACGGGGCGAGCAGTACTTC. Residues: CASSERGQRGEQYF.

This chain uses TRBV19 with TRBJ1-2; TRBD1 matches 7 bases. The CDR3 spans 15 residues. From germline, CDR1 is LNHDA and CDR2 SQIVND (reference sequence). V was pared by 3 bases and J by 3 bases, with 7 bases of the junction left unmatched. CDR3 in amino acids: CASSIRGTVDYGYTF. CDR3 nucleotides: TGTGCCAGTAGTATTAGGGGGACAGTGGACTATGGCTACACCTTC.

This chain links TRBV4-2 with TRBJ2-3; TRBD2 aligns across 8 bases. The CDR3 covers 17 residues. Trimming at V came to 1 base and at J to 3 bases, leaving 9 bases not matched to a gene. Germline CDR1 is LGHNA and CDR2 is YNFKEQ. The CDR3 bases are TGTGCCAGCAGCCAAGGGTCGACTAGCGATCTTACAGATACGCAGTATTTT. Translation gives CASSQGSTSDLTDTQYF.

The J gene is TRBJ1-1, the V gene TRBV11-1; D is ambiguous. The germline gives CDR1 SGHAT, CDR2 FQDESV (reference sequence). V lost 5 bases, J lost 2 bases, and 15 bases lay in between. CDR3 size: 15 residues. The CDR3 is CASSPGATDNTEAFF. For the CDR3, the DNA is TGTGCCAGCAGCCCCGGCGCGACGGATAACACTGAAGCTTTCTTT.

The chain combines TRBV7-9 with TRBJ2-2; D unresolved. The ends were cut back, 10 bases at V and 2 bases at J, with 11 bases in the middle. CDR3 length equals 13 residues. Germline lookup yields CDR1 SEHNR and CDR2 FQNEAQ (reference sequence). CDR3 region: CANPGPNTGELFF. The CDR3 nucleotides read TGTGCCAACCCCGGGCCCAACACCGGGGAGCTGTTTTTT.

The V and J genes are TRBV20-1 and TRBJ2-3; D uncertain. This CDR3 is 11 amino acids long. V lost 4 bases, J lost 9 bases, and 11 bases lay in between. From germline, CDR1 is DFQATT and CDR2 SNEGSKA (reference sequence). The CDR3 nucleotides read TGCAGTGCTACCCTACTCGAGACGCAGTATTTT. Protein sequence: CSATLLETQYF.

The rearrangement joins TRBV7-7 to TRBJ1-5; 7 nucleotides align to TRBD1. Trimming cost V 1 base and J 1 base; bases outside gene matches: 10. There are 18 residues in the CDR3. CDR1 is SSHAT, CDR2 FNYEAQ, per germline (reference sequence). The CDR3 loop reads CASSLEQGCLRSNQPQHF. For the CDR3, the DNA is TGTGCCAGCAGCTTAGAACAGGGGTGCCTTCGGAGCAATCAGCCCCAGCATTTT. The entire variable domain, with the rest obtained from reference TRBV7-7 and TRBJ1-5, is as follows: GAGVSQSPRYKVTKRGQDVTLRCDPISSHATLYWYQQALGQGPEFLTYFNYEAQPDKSGLPSDRFSAERPEGSISTLTIQRTEQRDSAMYRCASSLEQGCLRSNQPQHFGDGTRLSIL.

This clone was observed once. This chain connects TRBV6-6 to TRBJ1-5, with 10 bases that match TRBD1. Germline assignment: CDR1 MNHNY and CDR2 SVGAGI (reference sequence). V was clipped by 6 bases and J by 6 bases; unmatched bases: 8. The CDR3 runs 15 residues. The CDR3 here is CASRSGTGAAQPQHF. In DNA, the CDR3 is TGTGCCAGCAGGTCGGGGACAGGGGCTGCTCAGCCCCAGCATTTT.

The CDR3 sequence is CAWSVPGQGEEKLFF. The CDR3 nucleotides read TGTGCCTGGAGTGTACCCGGACAGGGGGAGGAAAAACTGTTTTTT. This chain connects TRBV30 to TRBJ1-4; 10 bases fit TRBD1. The V gene's germline CDR1 is GTSNPN and CDR2 SVGIG (reference sequence). Trimming at V came to 0 bases and at J to 8 bases, leaving 6 bases not matched to a gene. This CDR3 is 15 amino acids long.

This clone was picked up one time. V and J are TRBV10-3 and TRBJ2-7; perhaps TRBD1 as D (6 bases). Trimming removed 5 bases at V and 4 bases at J, with 15 bases between. Germline V gene sequence: CDR1 ENHRY, CDR2 SYGVKD. There are 14 residues in the CDR3. DNA for the CDR3: TGTGCCATCAGTTCCAAGGAGAGGGGGTACGAGCAGTACTTC. This codes for CAISSKERGYEQYF.

The chain joins TRBV30 to TRBJ2-1; 7 bases match TRBD2. The CDR3 has 16 residues. V lost 5 bases and J lost 3; bases outside the gene matches: 13. Germline-derived CDR1 and CDR2 are GTSNPN and SVGIG (reference sequence). CDR3 sequence: CAWFTYGTTLYNEQFF. Here the CDR3 DNA reads TGTGCCTGGTTCACGTACGGGACTACCCTCTACAATGAGCAGTTCTTC.

The chain uses TRBV5-6 and TRBJ1-2; TRBD1 matches at 9 bases. Germline assignment: CDR1 SGHDT and CDR2 YYEEEE. V shed 2 bases, J shed 1 base, and the junction held 3 bases outside the gene matches. There are 15 residues in the CDR3. The CDR3 protein is CASSFPGQGNYGYTF. The DNA for the CDR3 is TGTGCCAGCAGCTTCCCGGGACAGGGTAACTATGGCTACACCTTC.

CDR3 in amino acids: CASSLSGETQYF. The CDR3 DNA is TGTGCCAGCAGCTTATCCGGAGAGACCCAGTACTTC. The V and J genes are TRBV7-3 and TRBJ2-5, with D uncertain. Germline assignment: CDR1 SGHTA and CDR2 FQGTGA. Trimming removed 2 bases from V and 4 bases from J, with 5 bases in between. The CDR3 is made up of 12 amino acids.

The chain uses TRBV7-9 and TRBJ1-1, with a possible D match to TRBD1 (6 bases). This CDR3 spans 13 amino acids. V was shortened by 3 bases and J by 3 bases, with 8 bases between the two germline ends. Per germline, CDR1 SEHNR and CDR2 FQNEAQ (reference sequence). The CDR3 coding sequence is TGTGCCAGCAGCTTTCAGGGGCACACTGAAGCTTTCTTT. Its protein product is CASSFQGHTEAFF.

The chain carries TRBV10-3 and TRBJ2-1; D may be TRBD1 (6 bases). Germline V lookup: CDR1 ENHRY, CDR2 SYGVKD. This CDR3 comprises 15 residues. The V end was cut by 3 bases, the J end by 8 bases, with 17 bases between. CDR3 DNA sequence: TGTGCCATCAGTGATTCCCGGACAGAGTCCGATGAGCAGTTCTTC. The encoded protein is CAISDSRTESDEQFF.

About this clone: At one boundary the junction diverges from the germline segment, which might be a read error. The chain recombines TRBV18 with TRBJ2-1, with D possibly called TRBD1 or TRBD2 (5 bases each). Germline values: CDR1 KGHSH, CDR2 LQKENI. The CDR3 extends over 14 amino acids. The CDR3 bases are TGTGCCAGCTCACCCCAGACCGGGACGAGGGTCCCCCTCTTC. This translates into CASSPQTGTRVPLF. Based on the CDR3 plus reference TRBV18 and TRBJ2-1, the full variable domain is NAGVMQNPRHLVRRRGQEARLRCSPMKGHSHVYWYRQLPEEGLKFMVYLQKENIIDESGMPKERFSAEFPKEGPSILRIQQVVRGDSAAYFCASSPQTGTRVPLFGPGTRLTVL.

A single count supports this clone. The rearrangement joins TRBV30 to TRBJ2-2; the D is unclear. Trimming took 1 base from V and 4 from J, leaving 13 bases between them. This CDR3 is built from 15 residues. The germline V gene encodes CDR1 GTSNPN and CDR2 SVGIG (reference sequence). CDR3 in amino acids: CAWSAKGTGTGELFF. The CDR3 nucleotides are TGTGCCTGGAGTGCAAAGGGAACGGGCACCGGGGAGCTGTTTTTT.